This T cell receptor (beta chain) appears in the sequencing data of a study of T cell repertoires in cytomegalovirus infection. The CDR3 is made up of 17 amino acids. V shed 2 bases, J shed 1 base, and the junction held 3 bases outside the gene matches. The germline CDR1 and CDR2 sequences are MNHEY and SVGAGI. Via MiXCR, TCRdb re-called the reads, giving one row per CDR3 protein. The sample lists some 400,000 distinct CDR3 sequences, under 40% occurring once. The chain couples TRBV6-5 to TRBJ2-5; 14 bases fit TRBD2. The TCR comes from a human donor in good health (CMV status not recorded). Some clones in this sample may be carry-over from other donors' samples. Sequenced material: PBMCs. The CDR3 reads CASSYAGLAGGQETQYF. In DNA, the CDR3 is TGTGCCAGCAGTTACGCCGGACTAGCGGGGGGCCAAGAGACCCAGTACTTC.